This T cell receptor beta chain was observed in a study of T cell changes during pregnancy in multiple sclerosis. Here immunoSEQ multiplex PCR was the method, and the copy in TCRdb shows in-frame clones only, minus some. The sample shows about 93,000 clones, approximately 92% of them seen only once. This CDR3 region has 15 residues. From germline, CDR1 is MNHEY and CDR2 SMNVEV (reference sequence). The V gene end was trimmed by 6 bases and the J gene end by 7 bases; junction bases not matched to a gene: 11. This receptor was identified in a female donor with multiple sclerosis, enrolled in a pregnancy study. The chain recombines TRBV27 with TRBJ2-1, with 8 bases identical to TRBD1. The sample in question was peripheral blood, obtained after pregnancy. CDR3 nucleotides: TGTGCCAGCAGGATTGGACAGGGTGGGATAAATGAGCAGTTCTTC. It encodes CASRIGQGGINEQFF.